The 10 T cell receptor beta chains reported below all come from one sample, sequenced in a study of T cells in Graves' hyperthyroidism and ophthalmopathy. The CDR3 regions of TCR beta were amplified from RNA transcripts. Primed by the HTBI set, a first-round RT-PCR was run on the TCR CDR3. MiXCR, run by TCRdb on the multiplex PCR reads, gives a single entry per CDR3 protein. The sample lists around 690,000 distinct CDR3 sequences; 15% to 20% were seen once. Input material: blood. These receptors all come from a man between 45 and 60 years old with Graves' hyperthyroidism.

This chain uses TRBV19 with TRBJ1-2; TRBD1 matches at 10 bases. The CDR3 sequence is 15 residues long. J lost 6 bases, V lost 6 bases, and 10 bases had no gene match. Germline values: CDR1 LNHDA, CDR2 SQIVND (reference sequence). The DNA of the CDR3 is TGTGCCAGTAGGGGGGAGACGGACAGGGGGAATGGCTACACCTTC. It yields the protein CASRGETDRGNGYTF.

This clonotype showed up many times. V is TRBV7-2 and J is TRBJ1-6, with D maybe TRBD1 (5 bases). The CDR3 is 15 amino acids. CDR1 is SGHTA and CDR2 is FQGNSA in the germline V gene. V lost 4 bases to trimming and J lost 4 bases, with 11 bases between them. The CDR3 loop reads CASSSSTAYNSPLHF. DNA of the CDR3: TGTGCCAGCAGCTCCTCGACAGCTTATAATTCACCCCTCCACTTT.

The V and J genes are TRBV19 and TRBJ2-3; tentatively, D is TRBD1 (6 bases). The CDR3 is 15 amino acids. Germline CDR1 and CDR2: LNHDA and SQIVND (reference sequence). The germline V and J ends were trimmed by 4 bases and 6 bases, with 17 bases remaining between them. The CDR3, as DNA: TGTGCCAGTAGTACTGTACAGGGAAGGGCGGATACGCAGTATTTT. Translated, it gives CASSTVQGRADTQYF.

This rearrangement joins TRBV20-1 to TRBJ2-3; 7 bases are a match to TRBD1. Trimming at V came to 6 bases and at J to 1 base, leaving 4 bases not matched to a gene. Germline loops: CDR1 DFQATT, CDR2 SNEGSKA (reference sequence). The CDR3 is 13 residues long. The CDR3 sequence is CSATGDGTDTQYF. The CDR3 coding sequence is TGCAGTGCCACAGGGGATGGCACAGATACGCAGTATTTT.

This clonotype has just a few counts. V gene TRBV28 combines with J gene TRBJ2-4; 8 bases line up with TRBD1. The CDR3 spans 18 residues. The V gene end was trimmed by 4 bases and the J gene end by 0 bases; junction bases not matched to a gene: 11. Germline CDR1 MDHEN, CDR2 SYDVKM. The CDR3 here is CASSSQGAGGIAKNIQYF. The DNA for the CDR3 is TGTGCCAGCAGTTCCCAGGGGGCAGGGGGAATAGCCAAAAACATTCAGTACTTC.

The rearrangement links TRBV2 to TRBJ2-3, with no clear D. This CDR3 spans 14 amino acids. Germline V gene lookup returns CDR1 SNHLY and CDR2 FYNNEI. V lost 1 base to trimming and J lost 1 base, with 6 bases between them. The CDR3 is CASSEEARTDTQYF. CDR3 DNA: TGTGCCAGCAGTGAAGAGGCCCGCACAGATACGCAGTATTTT.

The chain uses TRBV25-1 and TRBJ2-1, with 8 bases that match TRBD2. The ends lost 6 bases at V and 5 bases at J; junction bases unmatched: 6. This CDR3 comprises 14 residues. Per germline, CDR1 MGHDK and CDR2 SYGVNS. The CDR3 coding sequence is TGTGCCAGCAGCAAGCGGGAGTCAGACAATGAGCAGTTCTTC. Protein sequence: CASSKRESDNEQFF. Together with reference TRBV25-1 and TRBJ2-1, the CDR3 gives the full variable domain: EADIYQTPRYLVIGTGKKITLECSQTMGHDKMYWYQQDPGMELHLIHYSYGVNSTEKGDLSSESTVSRIRTEHFPLTLESARPSHTSQYLCASSKRESDNEQFFGPGTRLTVL.

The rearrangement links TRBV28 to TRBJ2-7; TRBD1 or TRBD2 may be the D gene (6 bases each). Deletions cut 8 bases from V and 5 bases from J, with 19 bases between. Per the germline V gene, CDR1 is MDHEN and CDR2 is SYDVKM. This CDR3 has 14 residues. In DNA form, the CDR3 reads TGTGCCAGCCTTTGGGGAGGTGGGGGCGACGAGCAGTACTTC. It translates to CASLWGGGGDEQYF.

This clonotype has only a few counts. The CDR3, as DNA: TGTGCCAGCAGTGGGGGGACAGGGATCGAAGCTTTCTTT. It specifies CASSGGTGIEAFF. The chain links TRBV2 to TRBJ1-1; 9 bases match TRBD1. V lost 4 bases to trimming and J lost 8 bases; unmatched junction nucleotides: 5. The CDR3 runs 13 residues. The V gene's germline CDR1 is SNHLY and CDR2 FYNNEI.

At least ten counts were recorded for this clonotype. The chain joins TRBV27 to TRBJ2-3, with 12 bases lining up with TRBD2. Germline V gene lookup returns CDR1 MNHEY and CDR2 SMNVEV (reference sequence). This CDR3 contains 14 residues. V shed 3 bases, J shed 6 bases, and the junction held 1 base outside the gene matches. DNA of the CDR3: TGTGCCAGCAGTTTGACTAGCGGGAGTGATACGCAGTATTTT. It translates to CASSLTSGSDTQYF.